This T cell receptor (beta chain) came from a study of T cell responses to AZD1222 COVID-19 vaccine. This CDR3 has 10 amino acids. V dropped 10 bases and J dropped 11 bases, with 12 bases sitting between them. Samples with a second dose at about 4 or about 12 weeks were pooled together. Produced via immunoSEQ multiplex PCR; TCRdb's table is partial and in-frame only. The data contain around 15,000 clones, 88% of them seen just once; the ten biggest clones take up 2.9%. The clonotype was recovered from an adult who received the AZD1222 COVID-19 vaccine. This rearrangement joins TRBV12-3 or TRBV12-4 to TRBJ1-5; no reliable D call. The sample in question was peripheral blood, obtained 28 days after the second AZD1222 dose. This CDR3 is CATHRVTQHF. In DNA, the CDR3 is TGTGCCACCCACCGGGTGACCCAGCATTTT.